Sequencing of this T cell receptor beta chain was carried out in a study of post-analysis software for immune sequencing data. Study details: Relapsing-remitting, secondary progressive and progressive-relapsing multiple sclerosis were all included among the disease courses.

In germline, CDR1 is SQVTM, CDR2 ANQGSEA. With 6 bases removed from V and 4 bases from J, the gap between germline ends came to 15 bases. The CDR3 spans 14 residues. Carried by the TCR beta cDNA libraries were unique molecular identifiers. TCRdb itself ran the PCR reads through MiXCR, one entry per CDR3 protein. The sample comprises roughly 160,000 distinct CDR3 sequences, roughly 34% of which are singletons, and roughly 28% rests with the top ten. This sequence originates from a girl aged 10-17 years with multiple sclerosis. The material was blood, obtained after autologous hematopoietic stem cell transplantation. The V call is TRBV29-1, the J call TRBJ2-2, with D perhaps being TRBD1 or TRBD2 (6 bases each). The chain's CDR3 is CSVRQGGSTGELFF. In DNA, the CDR3 is TGCAGCGTCCGTCAAGGGGGGAGCACCGGGGAGCTGTTTTTT.